This entry describes one T cell receptor (beta chain). As yet, its antigen is unknown. This specimen belongs to a study of cytomegalovirus exposure and HLA in healthy donors. With 60 Vbeta and 13 Jbeta primers, the PCR was carried out. Profiled with immunoSEQ multiplex PCR; TCRdb holds only in-frame clones, not every one. The sample consists of roughly 100,000 clones, about 60% of them appearing once. Study-wide results and limits: According to a later analysis, donors in an Asian-associated ancestry cluster reportedly had fewer N-insertions than the roughly 670-donor mean. It emerged from a later analysis that several of the most significant clusters appeared to be linked to common viral pathogens.

This CDR3 contains 15 residues. V dropped 0 bases and J dropped 4 bases, with 15 bases sitting between them. Germline V gives CDR1 GTSNPN, CDR2 SVGIG (reference sequence). The chain carries TRBV30 and TRBJ1-2; tentatively, D is TRBD1 (5 bases). The receptor's source is a human donor in good health. Sequencing was done on a sample of PBMCs. The CDR3 DNA sequence: TGTGCCTGGAGTGTAGGTGTAAGGGGCCCCTATGGCTACACCTTC. This encodes CAWSVGVRGPYGYTF.